The text below deals with one T cell receptor (beta chain). Germline V gives CDR1 MDHEN, CDR2 SYDVKM. The CDR3 covers 15 residues. V lost 6 bases to trimming and J lost 8 bases; unmatched junction nucleotides: 10. Assay used: immunoSEQ multiplex PCR; TCRdb lists only in-frame clones, some missing. The sample has 100,000 to 110,000 clones; about nine tenths are singletons. The sample originates from a study of T cell changes during pregnancy in multiple sclerosis. This TCR was recovered from a female donor with multiple sclerosis, enrolled in a pregnancy study. This chain uses TRBV28 with TRBJ1-2; TRBD1 matches 12 bases. Sample: peripheral blood, taken after pregnancy. CDR3 sequence: CASSITGTGGRGYTF. In DNA, the CDR3 is TGTGCCAGCAGCATTACCGGGACAGGGGGCAGAGGCTACACCTTC.